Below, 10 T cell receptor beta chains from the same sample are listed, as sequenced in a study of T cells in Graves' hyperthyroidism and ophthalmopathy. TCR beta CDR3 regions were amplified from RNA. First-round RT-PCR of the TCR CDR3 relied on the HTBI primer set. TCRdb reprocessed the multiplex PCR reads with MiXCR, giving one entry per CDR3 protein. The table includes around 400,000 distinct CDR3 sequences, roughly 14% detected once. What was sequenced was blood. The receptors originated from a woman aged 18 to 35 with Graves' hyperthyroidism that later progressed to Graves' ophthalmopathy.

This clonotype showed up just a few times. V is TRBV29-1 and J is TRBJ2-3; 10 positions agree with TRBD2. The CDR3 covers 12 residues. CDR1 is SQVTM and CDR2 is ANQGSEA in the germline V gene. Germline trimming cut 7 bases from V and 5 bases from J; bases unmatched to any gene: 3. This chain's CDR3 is CSARLAGDTQYF. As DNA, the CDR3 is TGCAGCGCGCGACTAGCGGGAGATACGCAGTATTTT.

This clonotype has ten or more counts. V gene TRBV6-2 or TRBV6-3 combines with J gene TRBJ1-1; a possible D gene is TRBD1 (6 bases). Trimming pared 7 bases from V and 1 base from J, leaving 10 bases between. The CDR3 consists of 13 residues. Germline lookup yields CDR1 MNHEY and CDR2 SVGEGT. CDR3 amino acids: CASNGQPNTEAFF. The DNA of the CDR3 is TGTGCCAGCAACGGACAGCCGAACACTGAAGCTTTCTTT.

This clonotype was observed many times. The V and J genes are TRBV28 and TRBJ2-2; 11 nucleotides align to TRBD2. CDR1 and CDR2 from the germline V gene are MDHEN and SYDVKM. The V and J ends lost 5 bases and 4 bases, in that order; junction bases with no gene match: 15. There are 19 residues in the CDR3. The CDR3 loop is CASSLPGLAVSRGTGELFF. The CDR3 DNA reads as TGTGCCAGCAGTCTACCGGGACTAGCGGTTTCTAGGGGCACCGGGGAGCTGTTTTTT. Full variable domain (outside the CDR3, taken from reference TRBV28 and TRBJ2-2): DVKVTQSSRYLVKRTGEKVFLECVQDMDHENMFWYRQDPGLGLRLIYFSYDVKMKEKGDIPEGYSVSREKKERFSLILESASTNQTSMYLCASSLPGLAVSRGTGELFFGEGSRLTVL.

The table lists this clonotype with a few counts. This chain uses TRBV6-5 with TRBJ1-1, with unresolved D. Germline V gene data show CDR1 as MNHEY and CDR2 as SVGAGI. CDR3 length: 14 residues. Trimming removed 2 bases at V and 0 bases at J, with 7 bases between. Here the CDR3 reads CASSYRMVNTEAFF. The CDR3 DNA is TGTGCCAGCAGTTACCGTATGGTGAACACTGAAGCTTTCTTT.

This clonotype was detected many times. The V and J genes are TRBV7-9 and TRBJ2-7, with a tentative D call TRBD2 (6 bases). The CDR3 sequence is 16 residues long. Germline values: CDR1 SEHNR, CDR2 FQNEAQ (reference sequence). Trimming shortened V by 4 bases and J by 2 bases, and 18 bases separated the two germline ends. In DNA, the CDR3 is TGTGCCAGCAGCTCGATGGGAGCGGGCAATACCTACGAGCAGTACTTC. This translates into CASSSMGAGNTYEQYF.

CDR3 nucleotide sequence: TGTGCCAGCTCACCACCTTCGGGAGAAGAGACCCAGTACTTC. Its protein product is CASSPPSGEETQYF. The genes are TRBV18 and TRBJ2-5; weak D call: TRBD2 (6 bases). V lost 0 bases and J 3 bases, leaving 8 bases between the germline ends. CDR3 length: 14 amino acids. CDR1 and CDR2 from the germline V gene are KGHSH and LQKENI.

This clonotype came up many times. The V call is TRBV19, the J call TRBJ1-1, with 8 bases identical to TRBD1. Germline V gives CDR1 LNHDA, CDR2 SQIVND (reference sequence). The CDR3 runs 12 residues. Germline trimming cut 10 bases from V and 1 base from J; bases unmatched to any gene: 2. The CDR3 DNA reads TGTGCCACCGACAGGGGGAACACTGAAGCTTTCTTT. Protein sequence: CATDRGNTEAFF.

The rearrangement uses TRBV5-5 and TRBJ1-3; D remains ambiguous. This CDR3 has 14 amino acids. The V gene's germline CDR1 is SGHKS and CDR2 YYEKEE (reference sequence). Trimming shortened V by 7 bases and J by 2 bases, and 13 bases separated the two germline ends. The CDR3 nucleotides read TGTGCCAGCGGGGAGGGAGAAACTGGAAACACCATATATTTT. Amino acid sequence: CASGEGETGNTIYF.

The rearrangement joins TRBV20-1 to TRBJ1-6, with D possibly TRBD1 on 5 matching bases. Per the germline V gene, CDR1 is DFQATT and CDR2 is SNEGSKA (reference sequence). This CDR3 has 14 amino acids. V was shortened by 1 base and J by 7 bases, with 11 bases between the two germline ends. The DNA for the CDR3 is TGCAGTGCTAGAGTATCGGGGGGAAATTCACCCCTCCACTTT. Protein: CSARVSGGNSPLHF.

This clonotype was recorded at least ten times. The chain's CDR3 is CASSVLKGREAFF. DNA of the CDR3: TGTGCCAGCAGCGTCTTAAAGGGGCGTGAAGCTTTCTTT. The rearrangement links TRBV3-1 to TRBJ1-1, with D perhaps TRBD1 (5 bases). The CDR3 runs to 13 residues. V was cut by 5 bases and J by 7 bases, with 14 bases left in between. Germline CDR1 and CDR2: LGHDT and YNNKEL (reference sequence).